This T cell receptor beta chain comes out of a study of cytomegalovirus exposure and HLA in healthy donors. The approximately 120-subject validation cohort, separate from the 666-subject first cohort, included the donors. Only one count was recorded for this clone. Germline CDR1 MNHEY, CDR2 SVGAGI. The CDR3 runs to 11 residues. The V gene lost 6 bases and the J gene lost 5 bases, with 2 bases spanning the gap. This table comes from immunoSEQ multiplex PCR, and its TCRdb copy is limited to in-frame clones, with some not included. This table holds approximately 210,000 clones, 86% found once. The source material was PBMCs. V usage is TRBV6-5 and J usage is TRBJ1-6, with D unresolved. The TCR was taken from a woman aged 18-30 years in good health and CMV-seronegative. The CDR3 DNA is TGTGCCAGCAGCGATAATTCACCCCTCCACTTT. It translates to CASSDNSPLHF.